This TCR beta chain stems from a study of blood T cells in healthy people across ages. Notes on the study in general: There was no known CMV status for donors, so expanded clonotype changes were possibly confounded.

Note on this clonotype: What it recognizes is unknown.

The CDR3 is made up of 14 amino acids. J was trimmed by 4 bases and V by 6 bases; bases with no gene match: 7. From germline, CDR1 is SQVTM and CDR2 ANQGSEA. Sample-barcoded 5' priming and a J-beta primer mix drove a second PCR of roughly 6 to 12 cycles. TCRdb reprocessed the 5' RACE reads via MiXCR and lists one record per CDR3 protein. Among 800,000 to 1,300,000 distinct CDR3 sequences listed, approximately 25% were seen once. A further study also used this sample, focusing on T cells of mothers and their children.

The clonotype was recovered from a girl aged 2-15 years in good health. Sequencing input: blood. The chain employs TRBV29-1 and TRBJ1-1; 11 bases are shared with TRBD1. Here the CDR3 reads CSVTTGTGGTEAFF. The DNA for the CDR3 is TGCAGCGTCACCACCGGGACAGGGGGCACTGAAGCTTTCTTT.